These 20 T cell receptor beta chains share one sample of origin, sequenced in a study of identical twins. TCRdb reprocessed the 5' RACE reads via MiXCR and lists one record per CDR3 protein. The data show roughly 690,000 distinct CDR3 sequences, 21% seen once. The same sample was also studied in work on T cells expressing NK-cell markers.

Sequenced input: PBMCs. The receptors derive from a young woman in good health.

This clonotype was seen ten or more times. The chain has TRBV3-1 and TRBJ2-5, with TRBD2 identical over 7 bases. V dropped 1 base and J dropped 0; count of bases not matched to a gene: 2. The CDR3 covers 15 residues. Germline CDR1 is LGHDT and CDR2 is YNNKEL (reference sequence). In nucleotides, the CDR3 is TGTGCCAGCAGCCAAGGGGCGGGGGACCAAGAGACCCAGTACTTC. Protein sequence: CASSQGAGDQETQYF.

This clonotype was observed a few times. V is TRBV18 and J is TRBJ2-7; TRBD1 is a possible D gene (6 bases). The CDR3 is made up of 14 amino acids. Germline CDR1 KGHSH, CDR2 LQKENI. Trimming pared 0 bases from V and 6 bases from J, leaving 12 bases between. In DNA form, the CDR3 reads TGTGCCAGCTCACCACCTACAGGGTCTGGCGAGCAGTACTTC. It codes for CASSPPTGSGEQYF.

This clonotype showed up just a few times. The V gene is TRBV20-1, the J gene TRBJ2-1; 12 positions match TRBD2. With 4 bases clipped from V and 0 bases from J, the junction kept 10 bases outside the gene matches. The length of the CDR3 is 18 residues. Germline values: CDR1 DFQATT, CDR2 SNEGSKA (reference sequence). DNA for the CDR3: TGCAGTGCTATTTTACTAGCGGGAGGCGGTTCCTCCTACAATGAGCAGTTCTTC. Encoded protein: CSAILLAGGGSSYNEQFF.

This rearrangement joins TRBV3-1 to TRBJ2-1; 9 bases line up with TRBD2. With 8 bases clipped from V and 10 bases from J, the junction kept 9 bases outside the gene matches. The CDR3 runs to 13 residues. CDR1 and CDR2 from the germline V gene are LGHDT and YNNKEL (reference sequence). CDR3 nucleotide sequence: TGTGCCAGCGCAGGGCTAGCGGGGAGCGAGCAGTTCTTC. This sequence encodes CASAGLAGSEQFF.

There are a few counts of this clonotype. The genes are TRBV5-1 and TRBJ2-1; D tentatively reads TRBD1 or TRBD2 (6 bases each). The length of the CDR3 is 13 residues. V gave up 7 bases and J gave up 5 bases, with 13 bases separating them. Germline V lookup: CDR1 SGHRS, CDR2 YFSETQ. CDR3 in amino acids: CASGLQGNNEQFF. Here the CDR3 DNA reads TGCGCCAGCGGACTACAGGGTAACAATGAGCAGTTCTTC.

This clonotype was counted a few times. V gene TRBV6-5 combines with J gene TRBJ2-1; TRBD2 agrees at 11 bases. Germline V gives CDR1 MNHEY, CDR2 SVGAGI. The length of the CDR3 is 16 residues. The junction had 9 bases not matched to a gene; V was cut back by 4 bases and J by 7 bases. The CDR3 nucleotides are TGTGCCAGCAGTTGGATCGGACTAGCGGGTAGGAATGAGCAGTTCTTC. Amino acids: CASSWIGLAGRNEQFF.

This clonotype was detected many times. The chain joins TRBV3-1 to TRBJ2-1, with D perhaps matching TRBD1 (6 bases). From germline, CDR1 is LGHDT and CDR2 YNNKEL (reference sequence). The CDR3 is 13 amino acids. Trimming took 3 bases from V and 4 from J, leaving 7 bases between them. The CDR3 nucleotides read TGTGCCAGCAGCCAGGACAGATACAATGAGCAGTTCTTC. It specifies CASSQDRYNEQFF.

There are a few counts of this clonotype. The rearrangement uses TRBV3-1 and TRBJ1-2; TRBD1 aligns across 8 bases. V lost 4 bases and J lost 6; bases outside the gene matches: 7. The CDR3 has 14 amino acids. Germline lookup yields CDR1 LGHDT and CDR2 YNNKEL (reference sequence). The CDR3 DNA reads TGTGCCAGCAGCCTCTACGGACAGGGAAATGGCTACACCTTC. Translating gives CASSLYGQGNGYTF.

The chain is built from TRBV5-5 and TRBJ2-1, with D perhaps matching TRBD2 (6 bases). The CDR3 is made up of 14 amino acids. V was trimmed by 3 bases and J by 7 bases, leaving 14 bases between them. Germline V gives CDR1 SGHKS, CDR2 YYEKEE (reference sequence). As DNA, the CDR3 is TGTGCCAGCAGCTACACCGGGACTCCTAATGAGCAGTTCTTC. It yields the protein CASSYTGTPNEQFF.

This clonotype occurred many times. The CDR3 reads CASSATRLAKNIQYF. CDR3 coding DNA: TGTGCCAGCAGTGCGACCAGGCTAGCCAAAAACATTCAGTACTTC. V gene TRBV12-3 or TRBV12-4 combines with J gene TRBJ2-4; no definite D call. The CDR3 extends over 15 amino acids. V lost 5 bases, J lost 0 bases, and 11 bases lay in between.

The table lists this clonotype with many counts. The gene calls are TRBV12-3 or TRBV12-4 and TRBJ1-2; 7 bases align to TRBD1. CDR3 size: 15 residues. Trimming cost V 4 bases and J 4 bases; bases outside gene matches: 9. The CDR3 DNA follows: TGTGCCAGCAGTTCCCACTTGACAGGGCCCTATGGCTACACCTTC. Translating gives CASSSHLTGPYGYTF.

The rearrangement joins TRBV7-2 to TRBJ2-5, with 10 positions matching TRBD2. Looked up from germline, CDR1 is SGHTA and CDR2 is FQGNSA. The CDR3 is 15 residues long. The V gene end was trimmed by 4 bases and the J gene end by 5 bases; junction bases not matched to a gene: 7. The CDR3 is CASSSLAGDGETQYF. CDR3 in DNA: TGTGCCAGCAGCTCCCTAGCGGGAGATGGGGAGACCCAGTACTTC.

The table lists this clonotype with a few counts. The chain employs TRBV7-8 and TRBJ1-1; D is unresolved. The CDR3 is 14 residues long. The germline V and J ends were trimmed by 5 bases and 5 bases, with 15 bases remaining between them. Germline CDR1 is SGHVS and CDR2 is FQNEAQ. CDR3 sequence reads: CASSPQRGYTEAFF. Written as DNA, the CDR3 is TGTGCCAGCAGCCCGCAACGTGGGTATACTGAAGCTTTCTTT. Complete variable domain (other parts from reference TRBV7-8 and TRBJ1-1): GAGVSQSPRYKVAKRGQDVALRCDPISGHVSLFWYQQALGQGPEFLTYFQNEAQLDKSGLPSDRFFAERPEGSVSTLKIQRTQQEDSAVYLCASSPQRGYTEAFFGQGTRLTVV.

This clonotype occurred a few times. This sequence joins TRBV5-1 and TRBJ2-3; D gene unclear. The germline V gene has CDR1 SGHRS and CDR2 YFSETQ. Trimming shortened V by 4 bases and J by 2 bases, and 11 bases separated the two germline ends. This CDR3 contains 14 residues. The CDR3 region has the DNA TGCGCCAGCAGCCCCCTCAAAACCACAGATACGCAGTATTTT. Protein: CASSPLKTTDTQYF.

This clonotype was seen more than once but under ten times. CDR3 sequence reads: CSARPLGNEQFF. CDR3 bases: TGCAGTGCTAGACCTCTAGGCAATGAGCAGTTCTTC. This chain joins TRBV20-1 and TRBJ2-1, with D unclear. CDR3 length: 12 amino acids. Germline CDR1 and CDR2: DFQATT and SNEGSKA (reference sequence). Trimming took 2 bases from V and 6 from J, leaving 8 bases between them.

This clonotype was seen more than once but under ten times. The gene calls are TRBV30 and TRBJ2-1; tentative D call: TRBD2 (6 bases). The CDR3 runs to 13 residues. Trimming shortened V by 3 bases and J by 7 bases, and 13 bases separated the two germline ends. Germline CDR1 is GTSNPN and CDR2 is SVGIG (reference sequence). CDR3 DNA sequence: TGTGCCTGGAGACTAGTAGGAGGGAATGAGCAGTTCTTC. This sequence encodes CAWRLVGGNEQFF.

J is TRBJ2-1 and V is TRBV20-1; TRBD2 matches at 7 bases. V gave up 0 bases and J gave up 5 bases; unmatched junction bases: 7. This CDR3 has 15 residues. CDR1 is DFQATT, CDR2 SNEGSKA, per germline (reference sequence). The CDR3 reads CSARDVIAGDNEQFF. The CDR3 bases are TGCAGTGCTAGAGATGTAATCGCGGGAGACAATGAGCAGTTCTTC.

The genes are TRBV3-1 and TRBJ2-5; the D is unclear. This CDR3 region has 18 residues. The germline V and J ends were trimmed by 1 base and 1 base, with 19 bases remaining between them. Germline V gives CDR1 LGHDT, CDR2 YNNKEL (reference sequence). CDR3 bases: TGTGCCAGCAGCCAAGCCAGTACCCATCAACGAGGCCAAGAGACCCAGTACTTC. Translation gives CASSQASTHQRGQETQYF.

V usage is TRBV6-1 and J usage is TRBJ2-7; D is unclear. V dropped 3 bases and J dropped 6 bases, with 9 bases sitting between them. The germline V gene has CDR1 MNHNS and CDR2 SASEGT. There are 12 residues in the CDR3. This CDR3 reads CASSDINTEQYF. CDR3 coding DNA: TGTGCCAGCAGTGATATCAACACCGAGCAGTACTTC.

This chain connects TRBV10-1 to TRBJ2-1; 7 nucleotides align to TRBD2. Looked up from germline, CDR1 is WNHNN and CDR2 is SYGVQD (reference sequence). The ends lost 2 bases at V and 0 bases at J; junction bases unmatched: 4. The CDR3 is made up of 16 amino acids. CDR3: CASSERGGSSYNEQFF. Written as DNA, the CDR3 is TGCGCCAGCAGTGAGAGGGGCGGGAGCTCCTACAATGAGCAGTTCTTC.